These T cell receptor beta chains were read from a single sample in a study of vaccination and CD4 T cells after COVID-19. TCRdb re-analysed the PCR reads in MiXCR, keeping a single row per CDR3 protein. The sample comprises fewer than 15,000 distinct CDR3 sequences, about 47% of which are singletons, and roughly a tenth rests with the top ten. These TCRs' antigens remain unknown. Material: CD4+ T cells from blood, cultured in vitro. All receptors derive from a human donor who had recovered from COVID-19. Both conserved end residues are part of each CDR3. D genes are given only for firm matches. Some rows have no size entry. The others give once, few or many, or a class for an expanded clone.

TGTGCCAGCAGCAACGGACGTGACTACGAGCAGTACTTC	CASSNGRDYEQYF	-	few	TRBV7-2	TRBJ2-7
TGTGCCAGCAGCTTAACTGGCAGGAGCTCTGGGGCCAACGTCCTGACTTTC	CASSLTGRSSGANVLTF	-	-	TRBV7-3	TRBJ2-6
TGCGCCAGCAGCTTGGAGGCGGGAGGAACCACAGATACGCAGTATTTT	CASSLEAGGTTDTQYF	TRBD2	-	TRBV5-1	TRBJ2-3
TGTGCCAGCAGCCCACAGGCTTATAACACTGAAGCTTTCTTT	CASSPQAYNTEAFF	-	-	TRBV7-9	TRBJ1-1
TGTGCCAGCAGCATCGCCCGGGACAGGCTGACAGATACGCAGTATTTT	CASSIARDRLTDTQYF	TRBD1	-	TRBV5-4	TRBJ2-3
TGTGCCAGCAGCGACAGTAGCAATCAGCCCCAGCATTTT	CASSDSSNQPQHF	-	-	TRBV6-1	TRBJ1-5
TGTGCCAGCAGCGACGATAGCACAGATACGCAGTATTTT	CASSDDSTDTQYF	-	once	TRBV6-4	TRBJ2-3
TGTGCCAGCAGGACAAGGGGGAGGGGGTCCCACGGCTACACCTTC	CASRTRGRGSHGYTF	-	-	TRBV28	TRBJ1-2
TGTGCCAGCAGTGAATGGCAAGAGACCCAGTACTTC	CASSEWQETQYF	-	-	TRBV2	TRBJ2-5
TGTGCCAGCAGATCGCCCCGGGACAAGACCGCTTACGAGCAGTACTTC	CASRSPRDKTAYEQYF	-	-	TRBV6-1	TRBJ2-7
TGTGCCAGCAGGCCCTCGGGAAACACCATATATTTT	CASRPSGNTIYF	-	-	TRBV6-1	TRBJ1-3
TGTGCCAGCAGACAGGGGGAATATTTCGAGTGGGAAGCTTTCTTT	CASRQGEYFEWEAFF	-	-	TRBV21-1	TRBJ1-1
TGTGCCAGCAGCAACAACAGGGGGATCTCTGGAAACACCATATATTTT	CASSNNRGISGNTIYF	TRBD1	few	TRBV7-9	TRBJ1-3
TGTGCCAGCAGAAAGCCGGGACACCCTCTCAATCAGCCCCAGCATTTT	CASRKPGHPLNQPQHF	-	-	TRBV21-1	TRBJ1-5
TGTGCCAGCAGTGAAGGGCTAGCGGGAGGGGGGAACACAGATACGCAGTATTTT	CASSEGLAGGGNTDTQYF	TRBD2	-	TRBV6-1	TRBJ2-3
TGTGCCAGCAGTCGGGACAGGGACCCAGATACGCAGTATTTT	CASSRDRDPDTQYF	TRBD1	-	TRBV2	TRBJ2-3
TGCAGTGGGACATACATGGGTGGAAACTATGGCTACACCTTC	CSGTYMGGNYGYTF	-	-	TRBV20-1	TRBJ1-2